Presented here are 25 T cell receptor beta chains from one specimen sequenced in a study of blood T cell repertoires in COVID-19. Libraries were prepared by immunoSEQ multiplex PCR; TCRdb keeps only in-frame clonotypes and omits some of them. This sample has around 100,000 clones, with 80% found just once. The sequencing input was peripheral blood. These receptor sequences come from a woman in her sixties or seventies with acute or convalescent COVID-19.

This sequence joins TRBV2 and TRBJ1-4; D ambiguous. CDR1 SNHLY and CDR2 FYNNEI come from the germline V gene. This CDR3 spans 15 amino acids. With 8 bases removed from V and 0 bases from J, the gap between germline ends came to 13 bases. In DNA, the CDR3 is TGTGCCAGCGGTAGACACCTCGCAACTAATGAAAAACTGTTTTTT. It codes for CASGRHLATNEKLFF.

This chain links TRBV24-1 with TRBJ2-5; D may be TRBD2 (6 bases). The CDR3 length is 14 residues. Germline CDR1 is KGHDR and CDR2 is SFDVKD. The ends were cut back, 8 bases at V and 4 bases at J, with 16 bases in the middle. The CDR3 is CATNRGAGGETQYF. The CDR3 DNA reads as TGTGCCACCAATCGGGGAGCCGGGGGAGAGACCCAGTACTTC.

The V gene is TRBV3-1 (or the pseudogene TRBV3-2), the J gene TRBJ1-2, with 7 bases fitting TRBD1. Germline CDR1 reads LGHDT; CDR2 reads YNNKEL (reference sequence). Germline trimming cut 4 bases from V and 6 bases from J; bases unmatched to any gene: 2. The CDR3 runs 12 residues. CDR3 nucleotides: TGTGCCAGCAGCCTTACAGGGGATGGCTACACCTTC. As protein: CASSLTGDGYTF.

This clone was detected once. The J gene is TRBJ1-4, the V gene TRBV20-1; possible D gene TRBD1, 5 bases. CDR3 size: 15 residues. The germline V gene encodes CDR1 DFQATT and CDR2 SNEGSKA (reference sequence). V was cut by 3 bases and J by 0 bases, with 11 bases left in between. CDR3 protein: CSASPMTATNEKLFF. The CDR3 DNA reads TGCAGTGCTAGTCCTATGACAGCAACTAATGAAAAACTGTTTTTT.

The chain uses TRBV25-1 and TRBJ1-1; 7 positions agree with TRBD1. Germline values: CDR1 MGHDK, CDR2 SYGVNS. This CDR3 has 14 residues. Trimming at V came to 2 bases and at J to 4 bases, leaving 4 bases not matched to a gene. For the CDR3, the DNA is TGTGCCAGCAGTGAAACAGACAGGGTCACTGAAGCTTTCTTT. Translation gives CASSETDRVTEAFF. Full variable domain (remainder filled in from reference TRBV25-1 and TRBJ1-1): EADIYQTPRYLVIGTGKKITLECSQTMGHDKMYWYQQDPGMELHLIHYSYGVNSTEKGDLSSESTVSRIRTEHFPLTLESARPSHTSQYLCASSETDRVTEAFFGQGTRLTVV.

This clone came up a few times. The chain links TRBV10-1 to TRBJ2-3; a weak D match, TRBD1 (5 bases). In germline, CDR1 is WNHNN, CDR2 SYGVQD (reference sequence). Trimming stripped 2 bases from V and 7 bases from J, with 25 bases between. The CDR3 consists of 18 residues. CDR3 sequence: CASSEAQGNLYHMNTQYF. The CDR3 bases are TGCGCCAGCAGTGAGGCCCAGGGAAACCTTTACCACATGAATACGCAGTATTTT.

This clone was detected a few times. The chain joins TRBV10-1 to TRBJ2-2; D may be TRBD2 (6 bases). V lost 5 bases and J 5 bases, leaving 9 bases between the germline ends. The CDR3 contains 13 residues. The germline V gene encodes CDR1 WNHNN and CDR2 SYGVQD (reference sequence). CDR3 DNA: TGCGCCAGCAGTTCCGGAGGGACCGGGGAGCTGTTTTTT. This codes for CASSSGGTGELFF.

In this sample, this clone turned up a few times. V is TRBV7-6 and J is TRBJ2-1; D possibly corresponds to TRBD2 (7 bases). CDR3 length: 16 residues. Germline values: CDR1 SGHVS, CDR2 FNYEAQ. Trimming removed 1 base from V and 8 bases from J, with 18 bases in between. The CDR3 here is CASSLGGGAYTYEQFF. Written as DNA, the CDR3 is TGTGCCAGCAGCTTAGGGGGGGGCGCGTATACGTATGAGCAGTTCTTC.

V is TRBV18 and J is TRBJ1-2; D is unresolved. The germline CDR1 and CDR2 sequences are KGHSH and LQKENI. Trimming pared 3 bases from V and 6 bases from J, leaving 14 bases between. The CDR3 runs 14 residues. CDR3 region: CASSPQRALDGYTF. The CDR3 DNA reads TGTGCCAGCTCACCTCAGCGGGCCCTCGATGGCTACACCTTC.

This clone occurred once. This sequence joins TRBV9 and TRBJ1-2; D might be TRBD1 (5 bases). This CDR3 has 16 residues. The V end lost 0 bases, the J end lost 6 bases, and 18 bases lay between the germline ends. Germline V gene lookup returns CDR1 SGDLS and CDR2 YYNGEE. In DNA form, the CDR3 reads TGTGCCAGCAGCGTAGATGAGGCCAGGGTCCGAGATGGCTACACCTTC. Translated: CASSVDEARVRDGYTF.

CDR3 bases: TGTGCCAGCAGCTTATCAGGGAACCCTGGGGCCAACGTCCTGACTTTC. Protein sequence: CASSLSGNPGANVLTF. The J gene is TRBJ2-6, the V gene TRBV7-6; tentatively, D is TRBD1 (5 bases). The CDR3 is 16 residues long. The V end lost 2 bases, the J end lost 2 bases, and 10 bases lay between the germline ends. CDR1 is SGHVS and CDR2 is FNYEAQ in the germline V gene.

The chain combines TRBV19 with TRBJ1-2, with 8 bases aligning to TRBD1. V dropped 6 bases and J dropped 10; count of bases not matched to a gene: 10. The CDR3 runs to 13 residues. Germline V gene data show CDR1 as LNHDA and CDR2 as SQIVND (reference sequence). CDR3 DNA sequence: TGTGCCAGTAGCGACACAGGGGGAAAGGCCTACACCTTC. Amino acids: CASSDTGGKAYTF.

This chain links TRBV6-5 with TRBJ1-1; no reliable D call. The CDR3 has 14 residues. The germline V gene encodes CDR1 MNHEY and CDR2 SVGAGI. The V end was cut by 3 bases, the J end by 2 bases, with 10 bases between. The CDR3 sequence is CASSYGGRNTEAFF. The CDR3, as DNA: TGTGCCAGCAGTTATGGAGGGCGTAACACTGAAGCTTTCTTT.

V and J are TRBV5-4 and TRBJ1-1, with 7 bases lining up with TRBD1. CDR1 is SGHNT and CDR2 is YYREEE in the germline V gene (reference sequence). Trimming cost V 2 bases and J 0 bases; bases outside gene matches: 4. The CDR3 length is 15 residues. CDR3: CASSFPGQMNTEAFF. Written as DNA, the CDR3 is TGTGCCAGCAGCTTTCCGGGACAGATGAACACTGAAGCTTTCTTT.

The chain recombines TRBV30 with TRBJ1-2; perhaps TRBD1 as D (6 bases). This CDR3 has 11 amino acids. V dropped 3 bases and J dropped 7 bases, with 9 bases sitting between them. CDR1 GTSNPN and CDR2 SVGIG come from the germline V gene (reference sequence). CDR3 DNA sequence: TGTGCCTGGAGATTGGGGGCTGGCTACACCTTC. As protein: CAWRLGAGYTF. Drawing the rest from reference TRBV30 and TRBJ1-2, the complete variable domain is SQTIHQWPATLVQPVGSPLSLECTVEGTSNPNLYWYRQAAGRGLQLLFYSVGIGQISSEVPQNLSASRPQDRQFILSSKKLLLSDSGFYLCAWRLGAGYTFGSGTRLTVV.

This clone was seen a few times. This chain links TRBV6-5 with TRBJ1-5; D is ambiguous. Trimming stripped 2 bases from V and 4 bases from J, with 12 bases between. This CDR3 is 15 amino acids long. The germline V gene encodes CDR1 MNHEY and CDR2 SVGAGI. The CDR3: CASSYPEVGNQPQHF. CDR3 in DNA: TGTGCCAGCAGTTACCCCGAGGTTGGGAATCAGCCCCAGCATTTT.

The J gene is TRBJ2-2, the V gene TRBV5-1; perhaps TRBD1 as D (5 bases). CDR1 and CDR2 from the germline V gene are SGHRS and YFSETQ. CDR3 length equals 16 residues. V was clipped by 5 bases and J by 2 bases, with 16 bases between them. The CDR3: CASRPRTNSNTGELFF. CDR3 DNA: TGCGCCAGCAGACCCCGGACAAATTCTAACACCGGGGAGCTGTTTTTT.

The CDR3 region is CASSRTFNSPLHF. CDR3 DNA: TGTGCCAGCAGCCGGACTTTTAATTCACCCCTCCACTTT. V is TRBV28 and J is TRBJ1-6; D not certain. V gave up 6 bases and J gave up 6 bases, with 9 bases separating them. The CDR3 extends over 13 amino acids. Looked up from germline, CDR1 is MDHEN and CDR2 is SYDVKM.

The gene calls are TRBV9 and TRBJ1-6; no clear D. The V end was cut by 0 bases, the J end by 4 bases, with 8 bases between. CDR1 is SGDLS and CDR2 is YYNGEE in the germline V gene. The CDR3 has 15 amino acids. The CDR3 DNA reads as TGTGCCAGCAGCGTAGGGCAGGCTTATAATTCACCCCTCCACTTT. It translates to CASSVGQAYNSPLHF.

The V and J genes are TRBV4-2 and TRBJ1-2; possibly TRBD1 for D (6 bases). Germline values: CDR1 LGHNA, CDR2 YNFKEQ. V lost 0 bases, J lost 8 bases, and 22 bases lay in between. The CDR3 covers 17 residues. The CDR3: CASSQDQRSGAGEGYTF. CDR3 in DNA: TGTGCCAGCAGCCAAGATCAGAGGTCAGGGGCTGGTGAAGGCTACACCTTC.

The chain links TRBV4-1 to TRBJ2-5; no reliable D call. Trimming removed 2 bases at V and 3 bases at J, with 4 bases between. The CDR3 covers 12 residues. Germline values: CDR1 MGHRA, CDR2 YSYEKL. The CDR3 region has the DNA TGCGCCAGCAGCCAACGCGAAGAGACCCAGTACTTC. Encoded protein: CASSQREETQYF.

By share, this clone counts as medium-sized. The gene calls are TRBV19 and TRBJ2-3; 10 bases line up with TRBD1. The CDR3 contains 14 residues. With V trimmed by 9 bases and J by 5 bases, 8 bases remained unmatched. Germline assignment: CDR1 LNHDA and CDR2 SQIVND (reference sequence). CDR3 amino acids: CASTDRGRIDTQYF. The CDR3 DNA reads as TGTGCCAGCACCGACAGGGGGCGCATAGATACGCAGTATTTT.

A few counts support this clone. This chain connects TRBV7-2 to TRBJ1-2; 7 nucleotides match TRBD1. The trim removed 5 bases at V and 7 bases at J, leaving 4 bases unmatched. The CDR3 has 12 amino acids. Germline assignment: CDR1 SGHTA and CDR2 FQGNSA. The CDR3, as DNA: TGTGCCAGCAGCCCGACAGGGAGTGGCTACACCTTC. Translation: CASSPTGSGYTF.

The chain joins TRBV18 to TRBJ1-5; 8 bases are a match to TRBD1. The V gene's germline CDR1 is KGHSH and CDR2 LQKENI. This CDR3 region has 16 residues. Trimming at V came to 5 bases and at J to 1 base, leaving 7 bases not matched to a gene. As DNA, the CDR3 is TGTGCCAGCTCATCGGGACAGGTCGGCAGCAATCAGCCCCAGCATTTT. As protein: CASSSGQVGSNQPQHF.

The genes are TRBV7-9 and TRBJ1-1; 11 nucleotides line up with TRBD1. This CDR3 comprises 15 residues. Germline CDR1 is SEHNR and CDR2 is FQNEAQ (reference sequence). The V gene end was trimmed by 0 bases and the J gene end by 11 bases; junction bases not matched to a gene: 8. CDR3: CASSLAQGQGATAFF. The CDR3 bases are TGTGCCAGCAGCTTAGCCCAAGGACAGGGGGCGACGGCTTTCTTT.